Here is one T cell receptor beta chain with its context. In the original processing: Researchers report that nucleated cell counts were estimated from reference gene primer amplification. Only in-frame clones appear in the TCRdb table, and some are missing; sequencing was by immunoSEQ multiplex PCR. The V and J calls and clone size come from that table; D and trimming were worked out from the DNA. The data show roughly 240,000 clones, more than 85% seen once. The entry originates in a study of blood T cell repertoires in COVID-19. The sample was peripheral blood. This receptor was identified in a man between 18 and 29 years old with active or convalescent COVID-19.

The CDR3 loop is CASSLVRGGEEKLFF. The DNA for the CDR3 is TGTGCCAGCAGCTTAGTTCGGGGAGGGGAGGAAAAACTGTTTTTT. This sequence joins TRBV7-9 and TRBJ1-4, with D maybe TRBD1 (5 bases). Trimming took 1 base from V and 8 from J, leaving 14 bases between them. This CDR3 region has 15 residues. Per germline, CDR1 SEHNR and CDR2 FQNEAQ (reference sequence).